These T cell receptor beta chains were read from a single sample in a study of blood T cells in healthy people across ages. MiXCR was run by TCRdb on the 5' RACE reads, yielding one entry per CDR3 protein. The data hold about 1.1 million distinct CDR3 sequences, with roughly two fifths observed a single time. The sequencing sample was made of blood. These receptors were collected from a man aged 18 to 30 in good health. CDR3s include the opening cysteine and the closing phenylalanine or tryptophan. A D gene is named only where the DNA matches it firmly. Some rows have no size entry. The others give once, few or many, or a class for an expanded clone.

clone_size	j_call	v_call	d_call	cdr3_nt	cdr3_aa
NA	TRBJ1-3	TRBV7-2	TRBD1	TGTGCCAGCAGCTCGCGGACAGGGCCTTCCACTGGAAACACCATATATTTT	CASSSRTGPSTGNTIYF
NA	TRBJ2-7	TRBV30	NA	TGTGCCTACAATACAGCGTCCTACGAGCGGTACTTC	CAYNTASYERYF
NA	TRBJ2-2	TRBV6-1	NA	TGTGCCAGCAGTGAAGCGTCAGGGGTAATGAACACCGGGGAGCTGTTTTTT	CASSEASGVMNTGELFF
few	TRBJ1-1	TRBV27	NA	TGTGCCAGCAGTTTAAAACCTCCAGTAGGCACTGAAGCTTTCTTT	CASSLKPPVGTEAFF
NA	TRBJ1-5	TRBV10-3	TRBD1	TGTGCCATCAGTGAACCGGGACAGGGTGGTAATCAGCCCCAGCATTTT	CAISEPGQGGNQPQHF
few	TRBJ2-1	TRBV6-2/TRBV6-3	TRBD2	TGTGCCAGCAGGAGAAATAGCGGGGTAACCTACAATGAGCAGTTCTTC	CASRRNSGVTYNEQFF
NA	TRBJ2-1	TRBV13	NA	TGTGCCAGCAGCTTAGTAATGGTTGGGGAGCAGTTCTTC	CASSLVMVGEQFF
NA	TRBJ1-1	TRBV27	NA	TGTGCCAGCAGTTTATCAGCGGAATGGAACACTGAAGCTTTCTTT	CASSLSAEWNTEAFF
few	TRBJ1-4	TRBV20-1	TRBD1	TGCAGTGCCAGGACAGGGGAAGCGGTTGAAAAACTGTTTTTT	CSARTGEAVEKLFF
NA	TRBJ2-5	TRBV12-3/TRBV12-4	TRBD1	TGTGCCAGCACCTTGGGGACAGGGACATCCCAAGAGACCCAGTACTTC	CASTLGTGTSQETQYF
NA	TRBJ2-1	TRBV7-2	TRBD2	TGTGCCAGCAGCCCGAGGACTAGCGGGGATAATGAGCAGTTCTTC	CASSPRTSGDNEQFF
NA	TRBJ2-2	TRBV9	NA	TGTGCCAGCAGCGTAGGACCCCGAACCGGGGAGCTGTTTTTT	CASSVGPRTGELFF
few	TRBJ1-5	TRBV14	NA	TGTGCCAGCAGCCAAGAATCGGGGAATCAATTGCCCCAGCATTTT	CASSQESGNQLPQHF
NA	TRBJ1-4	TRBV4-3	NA	TGCGCCAGCAGCCACTCCCGGGGTCGAGGGGGAAAACTGTTTTTT	CASSHSRGRGGKLFF
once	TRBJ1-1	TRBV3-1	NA	TGTGCCAGCAGCCAAGAACTGGGGTTTAACAGCCCTTCGAACACTGAAGCTTTCTTT	CASSQELGFNSPSNTEAFF
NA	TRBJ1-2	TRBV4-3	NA	TGCTCCAGCAGCCAAGGACACGGAGACTATGGCTACACCTTC	CSSSQGHGDYGYTF
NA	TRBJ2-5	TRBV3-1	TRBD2	TGTGCCAGCAGCCAAGAAATTAGAACGGGGGGGTCTGGGAATGAGCAGTACTTC	CASSQEIRTGGSGNEQYF
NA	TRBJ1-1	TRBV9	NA	TGTGCCAGCAGCGGGGGGGGCAGGGGAGAAGGGACTTTCTTT	CASSGGGRGEGTFF
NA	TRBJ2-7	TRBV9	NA	TGTGCCAGCAGCGTGTCGGACACAATATACGAGCAGTACTTC	CASSVSDTIYEQYF
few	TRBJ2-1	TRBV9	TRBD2	TGTGCCAGCAGCGCCGGGACTAGCGGGAGCCATGAGCAGTTCTTC	CASSAGTSGSHEQFF
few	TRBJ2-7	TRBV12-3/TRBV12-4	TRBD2	TGTGCCAGCATAGCTAGCGGGGGGCTGACCTACAATGAGCAGTACTTC	CASIASGGLTYNEQYF
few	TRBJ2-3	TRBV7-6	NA	TGTGCCAGCAGCTTAGGAGGGGGGGCCACAGATACGCAGTATTTT	CASSLGGGATDTQYF
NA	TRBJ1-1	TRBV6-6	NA	TGTGCCAGCACCCCACCAGGGGCGAACACTGAAGCTTTCTTT	CASTPPGANTEAFF
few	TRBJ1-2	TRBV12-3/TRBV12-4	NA	TGTGCCAGCACCTCGACAGAATATGGCTACACCTTC	CASTSTEYGYTF